This T cell receptor (beta chain) was retrieved from a study of neoadjuvant anti-PD-1 for oral cavity cancer. Study-wide background: Before surgery, most patients got three to four biweekly 3 mg/kg nivolumab doses.

Patients had newly diagnosed, untreated stage II-IVA oral cavity squamous cell carcinoma. The patients had HPV-negative, locally advanced oral cavity squamous cell carcinoma. Assay: immunoSEQ multiplex PCR; the TCRdb copy retains only in-frame clones and omits some. The sample consists of over 11,000 clones, about 71% of them appearing once. Germline V gene data show CDR1 as LNHNV and CDR2 as YYDKDF (reference sequence). This CDR3 has 14 residues. V shed 3 bases and J 7 bases; nucleotides not matched to a gene: 5. For this clone: Its antigen remains unknown.

Study-wide results and caveats: With a few patients per group, TCR findings need larger cohorts.

V is TRBV15 and J is TRBJ2-1; 8 bases are shared with TRBD2. This clonotype originated in a person aged 35-79 years with oral cavity squamous cell carcinoma. The sequenced sample was PBMCs, obtained before nivolumab (anti-PD-1) treatment. The CDR3 DNA follows: TGTGCCACCAGCAGGGCGGGGACTAGTAATGAGCAGTTCTTC. Protein: CATSRAGTSNEQFF.